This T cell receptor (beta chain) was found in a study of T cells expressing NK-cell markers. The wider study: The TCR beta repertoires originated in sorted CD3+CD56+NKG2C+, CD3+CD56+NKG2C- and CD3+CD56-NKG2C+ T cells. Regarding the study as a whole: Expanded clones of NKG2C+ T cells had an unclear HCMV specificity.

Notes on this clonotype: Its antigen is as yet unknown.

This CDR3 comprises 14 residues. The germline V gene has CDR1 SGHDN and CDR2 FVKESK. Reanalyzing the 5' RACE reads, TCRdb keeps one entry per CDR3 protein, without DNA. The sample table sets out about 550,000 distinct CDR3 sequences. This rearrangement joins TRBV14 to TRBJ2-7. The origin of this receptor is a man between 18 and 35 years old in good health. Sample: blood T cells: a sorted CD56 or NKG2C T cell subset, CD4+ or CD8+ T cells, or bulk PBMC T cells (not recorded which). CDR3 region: CASSRTYRSYEQYF.